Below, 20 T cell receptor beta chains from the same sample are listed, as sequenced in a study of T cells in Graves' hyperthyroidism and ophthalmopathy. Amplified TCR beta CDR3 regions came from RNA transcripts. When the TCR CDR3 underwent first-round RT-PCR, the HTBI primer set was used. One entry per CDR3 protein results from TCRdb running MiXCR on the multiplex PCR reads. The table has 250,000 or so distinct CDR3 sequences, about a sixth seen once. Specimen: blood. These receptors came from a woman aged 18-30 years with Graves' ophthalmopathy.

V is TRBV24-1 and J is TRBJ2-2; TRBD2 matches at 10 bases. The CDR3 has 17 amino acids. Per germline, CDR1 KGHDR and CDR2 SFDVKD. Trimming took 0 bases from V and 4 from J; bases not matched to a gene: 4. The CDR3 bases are TGTGCCACCAGTGATTTGCGGAGCGGGGGGGCCACCGGGGAGCTGTTTTTT. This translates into CATSDLRSGGATGELFF.

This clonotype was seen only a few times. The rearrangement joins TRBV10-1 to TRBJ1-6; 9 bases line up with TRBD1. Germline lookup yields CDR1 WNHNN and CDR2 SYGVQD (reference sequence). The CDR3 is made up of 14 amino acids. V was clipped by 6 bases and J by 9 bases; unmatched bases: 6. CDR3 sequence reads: CASREGTGISPLHF. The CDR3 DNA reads TGCGCCAGCAGGGAAGGGACAGGGATTTCACCCCTCCACTTT.

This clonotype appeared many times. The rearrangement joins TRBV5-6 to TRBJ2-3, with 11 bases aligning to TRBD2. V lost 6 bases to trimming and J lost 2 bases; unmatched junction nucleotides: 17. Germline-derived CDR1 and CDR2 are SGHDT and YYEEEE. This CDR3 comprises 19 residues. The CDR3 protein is CASTPRSSGRPPITDTQYF. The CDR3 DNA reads TGTGCCAGCACCCCTCGATCTAGCGGGAGGCCTCCTATCACAGATACGCAGTATTTT.

CDR3 region: CASSEGGLGKLFF. CDR3 nucleotides: TGTGCCAGCAGTGAAGGAGGCCTCGGAAAACTGTTTTTT. V and J are TRBV25-1 and TRBJ1-4; the D is unclear. The germline V and J ends were trimmed by 2 bases and 10 bases, with 11 bases remaining between them. CDR3 size: 13 residues. Germline CDR1 MGHDK, CDR2 SYGVNS.

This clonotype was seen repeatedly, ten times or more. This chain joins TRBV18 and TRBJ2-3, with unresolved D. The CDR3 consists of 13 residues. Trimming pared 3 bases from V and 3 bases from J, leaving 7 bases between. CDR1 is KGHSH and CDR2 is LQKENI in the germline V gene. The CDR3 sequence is CASSPTRTDTQYF. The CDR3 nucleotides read TGTGCCAGCTCACCTACGAGAACAGATACGCAGTATTTT.

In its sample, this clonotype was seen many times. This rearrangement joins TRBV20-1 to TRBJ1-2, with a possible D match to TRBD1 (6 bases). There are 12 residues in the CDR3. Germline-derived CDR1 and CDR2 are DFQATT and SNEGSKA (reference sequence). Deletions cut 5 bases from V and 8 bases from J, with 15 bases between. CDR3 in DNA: TGCAGTGCTGGAACAACAGGGCAGGGCTACACCTTC. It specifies CSAGTTGQGYTF.

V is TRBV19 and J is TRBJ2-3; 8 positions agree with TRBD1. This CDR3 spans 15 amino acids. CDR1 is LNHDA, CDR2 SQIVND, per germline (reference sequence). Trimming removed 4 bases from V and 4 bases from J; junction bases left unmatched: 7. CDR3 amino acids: CASSKRQGWADTQYF. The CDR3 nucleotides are TGTGCCAGTAGTAAAAGACAGGGGTGGGCAGATACGCAGTATTTT. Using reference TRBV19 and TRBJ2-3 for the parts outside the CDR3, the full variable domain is DGGITQSPKYLFRKEGQNVTLSCEQNLNHDAMYWYRQDPGQGLRLIYYSQIVNDFQKGDIAEGYSVSREKKESFPLTVTSAQKNPTAFYLCASSKRQGWADTQYFGPGTRLTVL.

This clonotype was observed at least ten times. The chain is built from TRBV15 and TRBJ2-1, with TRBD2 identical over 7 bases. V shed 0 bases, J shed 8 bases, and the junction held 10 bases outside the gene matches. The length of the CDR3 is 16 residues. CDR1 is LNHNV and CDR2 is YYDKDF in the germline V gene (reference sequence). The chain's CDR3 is CATSRDKARGMHEQFF. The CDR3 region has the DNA TGTGCCACCAGCAGAGATAAGGCGCGGGGGATGCATGAGCAGTTCTTC.

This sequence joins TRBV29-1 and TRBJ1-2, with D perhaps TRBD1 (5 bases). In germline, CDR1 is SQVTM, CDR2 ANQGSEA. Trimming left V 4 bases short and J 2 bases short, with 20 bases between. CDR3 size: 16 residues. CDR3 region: CSVGPWSLKGNYGYTF. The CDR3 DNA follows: TGCAGCGTTGGCCCCTGGTCGCTAAAGGGGAACTATGGCTACACCTTC.

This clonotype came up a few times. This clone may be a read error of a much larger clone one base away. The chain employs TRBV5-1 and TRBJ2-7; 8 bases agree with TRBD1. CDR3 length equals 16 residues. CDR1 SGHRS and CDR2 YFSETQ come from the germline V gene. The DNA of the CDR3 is TGCGCCAGCAGCTTTCTCGGGGGACAGGATTTCTACAAGCAGTACTTC. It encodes CASSFLGGQDFYKQYF.

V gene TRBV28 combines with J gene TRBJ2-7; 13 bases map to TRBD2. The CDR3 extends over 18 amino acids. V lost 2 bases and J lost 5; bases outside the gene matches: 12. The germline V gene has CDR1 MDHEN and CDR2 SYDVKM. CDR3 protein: CASSLNFGSTSGGDEQYF. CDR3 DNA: TGTGCCAGCAGTTTAAACTTTGGATCCACTAGCGGGGGGGACGAGCAGTACTTC.

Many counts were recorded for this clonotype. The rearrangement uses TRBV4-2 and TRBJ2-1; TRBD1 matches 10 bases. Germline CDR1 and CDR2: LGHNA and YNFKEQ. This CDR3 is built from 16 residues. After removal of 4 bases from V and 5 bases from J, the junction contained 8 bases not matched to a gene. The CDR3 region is CASSPDRGPIDNEQFF. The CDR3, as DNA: TGTGCCAGCAGCCCAGACAGGGGGCCCATCGACAATGAGCAGTTCTTC.

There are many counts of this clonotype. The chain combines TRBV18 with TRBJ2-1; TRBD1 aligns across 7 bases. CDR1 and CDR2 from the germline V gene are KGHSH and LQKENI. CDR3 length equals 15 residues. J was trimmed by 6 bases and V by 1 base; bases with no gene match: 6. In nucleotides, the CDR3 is TGTGCCAGCTCACCACGGCACAGGGGAGCCAATGAGCAGTTCTTC. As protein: CASSPRHRGANEQFF.

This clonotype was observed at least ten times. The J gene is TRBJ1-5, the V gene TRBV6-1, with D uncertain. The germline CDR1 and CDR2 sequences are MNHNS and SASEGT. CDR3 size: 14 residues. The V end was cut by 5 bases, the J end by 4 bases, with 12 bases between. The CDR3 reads CASSYDGLNQPQHF. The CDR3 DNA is TGTGCCAGCAGTTACGACGGCCTTAATCAGCCCCAGCATTTT.

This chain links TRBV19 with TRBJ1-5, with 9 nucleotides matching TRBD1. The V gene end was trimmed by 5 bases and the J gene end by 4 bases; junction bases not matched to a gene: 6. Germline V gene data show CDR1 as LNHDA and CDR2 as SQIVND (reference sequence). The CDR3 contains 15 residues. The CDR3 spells CASSVTQGANQPQHF. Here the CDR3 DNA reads TGTGCCAGTAGTGTCACACAGGGGGCGAATCAGCCCCAGCATTTT.

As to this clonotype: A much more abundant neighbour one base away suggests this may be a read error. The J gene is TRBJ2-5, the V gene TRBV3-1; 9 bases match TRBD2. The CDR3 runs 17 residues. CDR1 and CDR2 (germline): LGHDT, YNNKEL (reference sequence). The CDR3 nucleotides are TGTGCCATCAGCCAAGATTTCACTAGCGGGTCGCTAGAGACCCAGTACTTC. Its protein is CAISQDFTSGSLETQYF.

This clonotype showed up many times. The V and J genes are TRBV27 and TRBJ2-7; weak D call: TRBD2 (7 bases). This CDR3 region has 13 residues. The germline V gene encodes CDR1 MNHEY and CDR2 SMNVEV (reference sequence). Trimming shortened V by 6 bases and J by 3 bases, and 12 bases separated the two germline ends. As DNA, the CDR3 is TGTGCCAGCAGGATAAGGGGGGGCTACGAGCAGTACTTC. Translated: CASRIRGGYEQYF.

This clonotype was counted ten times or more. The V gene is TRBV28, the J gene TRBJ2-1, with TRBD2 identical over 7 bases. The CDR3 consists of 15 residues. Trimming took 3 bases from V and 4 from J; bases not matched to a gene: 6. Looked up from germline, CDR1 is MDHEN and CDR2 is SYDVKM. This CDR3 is CASSFEAGVYNEQFF. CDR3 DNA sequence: TGTGCCAGCAGTTTTGAGGCGGGGGTATACAATGAGCAGTTCTTC.

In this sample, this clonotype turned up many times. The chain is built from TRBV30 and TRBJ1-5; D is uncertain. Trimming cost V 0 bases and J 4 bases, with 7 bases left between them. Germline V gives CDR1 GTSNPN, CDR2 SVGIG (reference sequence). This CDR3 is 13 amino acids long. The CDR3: CAWSVSENQPQHF. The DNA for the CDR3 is TGTGCCTGGAGTGTTTCAGAAAATCAGCCCCAGCATTTT. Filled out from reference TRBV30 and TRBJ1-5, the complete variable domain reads SQTIHQWPATLVQPVGSPLSLECTVEGTSNPNLYWYRQAAGRGLQLLFYSVGIGQISSEVPQNLSASRPQDRQFILSSKKLLLSDSGFYLCAWSVSENQPQHFGDGTRLSIL.

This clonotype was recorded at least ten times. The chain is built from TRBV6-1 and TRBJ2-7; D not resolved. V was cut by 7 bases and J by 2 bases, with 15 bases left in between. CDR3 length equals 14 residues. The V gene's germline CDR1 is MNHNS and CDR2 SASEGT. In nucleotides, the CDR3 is TGTGCCAGCACCCGCGCCGGGCAGGCCTACGAGCAGTACTTC. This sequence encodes CASTRAGQAYEQYF.